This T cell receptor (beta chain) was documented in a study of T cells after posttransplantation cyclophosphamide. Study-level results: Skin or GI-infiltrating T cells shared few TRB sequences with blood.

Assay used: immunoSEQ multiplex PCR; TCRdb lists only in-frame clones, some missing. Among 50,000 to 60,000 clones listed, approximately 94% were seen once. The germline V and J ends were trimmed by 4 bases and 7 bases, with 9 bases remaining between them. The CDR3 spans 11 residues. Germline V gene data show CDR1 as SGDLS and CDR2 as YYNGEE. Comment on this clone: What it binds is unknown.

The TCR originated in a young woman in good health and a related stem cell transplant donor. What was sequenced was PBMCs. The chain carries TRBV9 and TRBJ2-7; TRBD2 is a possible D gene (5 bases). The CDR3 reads CASSSGSEQYF. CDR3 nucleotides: TGTGCCAGCAGCTCGGGGAGTGAGCAGTACTTC.